The following is a TCR beta chain sequence with its context. Together with a sample-barcoded 5' primer, a J-beta primer mix was included in a second PCR lasting about 6 to 11 cycles. Each CDR3 protein is one row after TCRdb ran MiXCR on the 5' RACE reads. The table lists approximately 730,000 distinct CDR3 sequences, roughly 50% of them singletons. The data belong to a study of blood T cells in healthy people across ages. They isolated at least 6.5 million PBMCs from each sample. A minimum of 6 micrograms of total RNA was extracted per sample. J lost 8 bases, V lost 4 bases, and 10 bases had no gene match. The CDR3 contains 14 residues. Germline-derived CDR1 and CDR2 are DFQATT and SNEGSKA (reference sequence).

This chain connects TRBV20-1 to TRBJ1-2, with 10 nucleotides matching TRBD1. Source material: blood. The origin of this receptor is a man older than 75 in good health. CDR3 bases: TGCAGTGCTATTCACCCAGGGACAGGGGTCGGCTACACCTTC. Protein product: CSAIHPGTGVGYTF.